This T cell receptor beta chain was sequenced for a study of cytomegalovirus exposure and HLA in healthy donors. Findings of the study overall: Later analysis identified a missense DCLRE1C variant that was linked to TCR beta V- and J-gene trimming. Apart from CMV serostatus, no immune exposure information was available. An apparent linkage of common viral pathogens to several of the most significant clusters emerged in a later analysis. One later analysis reportedly identified an Asian-associated ancestry cluster that showed fewer N-insertions than the approximately 700-donor mean.

PCR was performed using 60 Vbeta and 13 Jbeta primers. The method was immunoSEQ multiplex PCR; TCRdb's version includes in-frame clones alone and lacks a portion of them. The sample consists of about 110,000 clones, roughly 80% of them appearing once. This clone was seen once. What it binds is not known. V shed 0 bases and J shed 9 bases, with 13 bases lying between them. The CDR3 runs 14 residues. Germline assignment: CDR1 SGHRS and CDR2 YFSETQ. The source is a man aged 25-40 years in good health and CMV-seropositive. The chain joins TRBV5-1 to TRBJ1-5, with D maybe TRBD1 (5 bases). Sequenced sample: PBMCs. DNA for the CDR3: TGCGCCAGCAGCTTGGATGCGGGGGAAGGGCCCCAGCATTTT. This sequence encodes CASSLDAGEGPQHF.